This TCR beta chain originates from a study of shared T cell receptors in the human thymus. Here immunoSEQ multiplex PCR was the method, and the copy in TCRdb shows in-frame clones only, minus some. The profile covers hundreds of thousands of clones, with around 87% appearing a single time and roughly 0.0087% taken by the ten largest. There are 15 residues in the CDR3. Germline V lookup: CDR1 MNHEY, CDR2 SVGAGI. Trimming took off 0 bases at V and 0 bases at J, with 9 bases between the two ends. This sample was also put to use in a study of human thymus T cells. That report adds: The sample donors, healthy Finnish infants, were having corrective surgery for congenital heart defects. The source of the thymus tissue was resections taken during corrective heart surgery. Thymic and blood repertoires showed apparently biased V and J gene usage. Thymic repertoires of unrelated individuals were reported in related research to overlap highly.

The V gene is TRBV6-5, the J gene TRBJ2-7; no clear D. The sequencing sample was made of thymocytes. This TCR came from a boy younger than two with a congenital heart defect. This CDR3 is CASSYSRASSYEQYF. CDR3 coding DNA: TGTGCCAGCAGTTACTCGAGAGCGAGCTCCTACGAGCAGTACTTC.